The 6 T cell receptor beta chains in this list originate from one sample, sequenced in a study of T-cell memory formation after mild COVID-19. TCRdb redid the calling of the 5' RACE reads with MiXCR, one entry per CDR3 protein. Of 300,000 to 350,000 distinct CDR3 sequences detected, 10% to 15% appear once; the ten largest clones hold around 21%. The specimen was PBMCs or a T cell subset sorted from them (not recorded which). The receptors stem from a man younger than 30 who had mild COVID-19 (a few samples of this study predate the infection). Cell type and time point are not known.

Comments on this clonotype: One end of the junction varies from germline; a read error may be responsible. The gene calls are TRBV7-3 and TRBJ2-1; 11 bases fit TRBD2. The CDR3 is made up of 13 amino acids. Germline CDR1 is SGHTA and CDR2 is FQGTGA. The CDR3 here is CASRQGASGGLSF. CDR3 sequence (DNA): TGTGCCAGCAGGCAAGGGGCTAGCGGGGGGCTGTCCTTC.

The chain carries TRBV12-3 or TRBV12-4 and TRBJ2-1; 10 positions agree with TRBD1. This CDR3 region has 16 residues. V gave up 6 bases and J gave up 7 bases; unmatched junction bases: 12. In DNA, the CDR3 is TGTGCCAGCAGATACAAGACAGGGGGCGTGGGTAATGAGCAGTTCTTC. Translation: CASRYKTGGVGNEQFF.

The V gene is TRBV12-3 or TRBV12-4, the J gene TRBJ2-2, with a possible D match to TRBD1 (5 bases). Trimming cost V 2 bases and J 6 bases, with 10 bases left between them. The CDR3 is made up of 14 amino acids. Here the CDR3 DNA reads TGTGCCAGCAGTTTAAGGCAGGGCGCCGGGGAGCTGTTTTTT. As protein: CASSLRQGAGELFF.

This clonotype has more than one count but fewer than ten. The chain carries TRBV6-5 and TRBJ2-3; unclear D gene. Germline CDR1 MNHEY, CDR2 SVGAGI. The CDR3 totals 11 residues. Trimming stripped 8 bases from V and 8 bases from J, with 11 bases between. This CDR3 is CASRSSATQYF. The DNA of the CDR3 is TGTGCCAGCCGATCGTCGGCTACGCAGTATTTT.

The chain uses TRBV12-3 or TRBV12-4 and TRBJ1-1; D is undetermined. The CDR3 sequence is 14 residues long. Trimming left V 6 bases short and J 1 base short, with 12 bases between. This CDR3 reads CASRGNQTNTEAFF. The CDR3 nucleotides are TGTGCCAGCAGGGGGAACCAGACGAACACTGAAGCTTTCTTT.

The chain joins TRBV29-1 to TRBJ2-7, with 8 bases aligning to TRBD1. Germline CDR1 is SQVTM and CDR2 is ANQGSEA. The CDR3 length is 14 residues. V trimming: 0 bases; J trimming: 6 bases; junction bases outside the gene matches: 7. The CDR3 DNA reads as TGCAGCGTTGAAGATCCCAGGGGGCGCACCGAGCAGTACTTC. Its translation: CSVEDPRGRTEQYF.